This T cell receptor (beta chain) was captured by sequencing in a study of cytomegalovirus exposure and HLA in healthy donors (dated by TCRdb to 2016 to 2017). In the study overall: In an earlier analysis of approximately 500 of the donors, less than 350 Gb of sequence data and just under 120 million unique TCR beta sequences from 150 million to 200 million T cells were reported. Around 320 gigabases of sequencing data and roughly 90 million unique TCR sequences were included in an early release covering roughly 600 HLA-typed donors. Among the roughly 380 genotyped donors, roughly 80% belonged to the genetic ancestry cluster associated with self-reported Caucasian donors. The study aimed to test whether cataloging public T cell receptors could reveal signatures of past pathogen exposure. The study profiled the T cell repertoires of about 640 subjects by immunosequencing and related them to cytomegalovirus serostatus. In addition to the first cohort of 650 to 750 subjects, a separate validation cohort of approximately 110 different subjects was used. To predict cytomegalovirus infection status, the study brought together high-throughput TCR immunosequencing, statistical association of individual TCRs with disease status, and machine learning. A later analysis re-examined previously published TCR beta repertoires from around 670 donors and added high-resolution HLA genotyping to investigate patterns of TCR occurrence. Rather than using new phenotypic data, the later analysis identified candidate immune exposures from TCR beta sequences and from how often those sequences occurred across donors. An earlier analysis of 587 of the donors applied high-throughput TCR beta sequencing to assess whether each TCR beta V gene segment acted as functional or pseudogenic. Donor age, sex, ethnicity and CMV serostatus were compiled together with the repertoire data. Genome-wide SNP genotypes for about 65% of the roughly 670 donors were used in a later genetic analysis, which treated that subset as a discovery cohort. Every discovery cohort repertoire had been produced on one sequencing platform. HLA typing included class I and class II loci at four-digit resolution. The number of donors typed differed by locus, with 629-630 for A, B, C, DRB1 and DQB1, roughly 520 for DQA1, about 610 for DPA1, and around 430 for DPB1. Several DR-DQ haplotypes were treated as single units for association and clustering because of strong linkage in the cohort. On average, 235,054 unique TCR beta nucleotide sequences were sequenced per donor among 350 to 400 genotyped donors of the cohort, with roughly 19% of those sequences being non-productive.

Here is what the overall study found, with its caveats: Compared with equally common non-associated chains, HLA-associated TCR beta chains in a later analysis were more clonally expanded and had lower generation probabilities. For the cohort, immune exposure information was limited to CMV serostatus. In the study, approximately 160 TCR beta chains were listed as associated with cytomegalovirus. A further reported finding was that TCR beta sequences accurately predicted the HLA-A and HLA-B alleles for most subjects in the first cohort. Because the 87-base-pair reads could not distinguish some IMGT-functional V segments, including TRBV6-2 and TRBV6-3, those segments were excluded. Because HLA typing was missing for some donors at each locus, association tests included only the typed subset. A later analysis found that TCR association rates varied across HLA loci, with DRB1 alleles showing the most associated TCRs and HLA-C alleles the fewest. A few of the identified cytomegalovirus-associated TCR beta chains were confirmed in vitro to be specific for cytomegalovirus antigens. When HLA alleles, especially DR and DQ, strongly co-occurred, TCR associations were difficult to assign to individual alleles. Because counts were too low, more than 15 rarely observed V segments, including chromosome 9 orphons, were excluded from the earlier analysis of 587 of the donors. Presence/absence analyses assumed roughly uniform sequencing depth across donors, an assumption that may not hold. Several of the top co-occurrence clusters appeared to be linked to parvovirus B19, influenza, CMV and Epstein-Barr virus, according to a later analysis. Only TCR beta chains were sequenced in this cohort, and the absence of alpha or paired-chain data limited detectable features. In both the original and validation cohorts, the classifier was reported to diagnose cytomegalovirus status with high specificity and sensitivity. A cluster of highly shared sequence variants was judged likely to represent a technical artifact of the sequencing pipeline. Linkage disequilibrium might explain the correlated functional status among segregating V segments, but an unknown experimental factor could not be excluded. Specific HLA alleles were associated with 16,951 TCR beta sequences at a false discovery rate of 0.05 in a later analysis. According to the authors, the approach could potentially be generalized to other disease states and immunological phenotypes. In an earlier analysis of some 500 of the donors, most TCR beta V segments appeared in productive rearrangements about 90% or about 30% of the time, broadly matching IMGT annotations. According to a later analysis, most CMV-associated TCR beta chains appeared to be HLA-restricted, and the HLA associations seemed to be driven largely by CMV exposure. In a later genetic analysis, a missense DCLRE1C variant was associated with V-gene and J-gene trimming of TCR beta chains, and the association was replicated in an independent cohort. A later genetic analysis reported fewer N-insertions in productive TCRs among donors in an Asian-associated ancestry cluster than the roughly 700-donor mean. Most TCR sequences were observed very rarely across donors, whereas some public TCRs were present in many individuals.

Libraries were built with the immunoSEQ multiplex PCR assay. For the multiplex PCR, a mixture combining 60 forward primers for TCR Vbeta segments and 13 reverse primers for TCR Jbeta segments was used. The CDR3 region of rearranged TCR beta genes was amplified from genomic DNA with a multiplex PCR assay. The Illumina HiSeq System was used to sequence the amplified TCR beta libraries as 87-base-pair reads. The published analysis was carried out like this. A later analysis tallied 70 million to 100 million unique TCR beta chains across the 700 or so repertoires, and approximately 12 million of those chains were shared by two or more donors. Raw reads were error-corrected and collapsed into unique sequences with a nearest-neighbor algorithm that merged closely related sequences to remove PCR and sequencing errors. Alignment of CDR3 sequences to IMGT reference sequences was used to assign V, D and J gene segments. For a sequence to be retained, a match of at least six nucleotides to both a V gene segment and a J gene segment was required. Rearrangements were called productive when the CDR3 lacked stop codons and stayed in frame with V and J; all others were non-productive. Following IMGT convention, CDR3 was defined as the stretch from the second conserved V-encoded cysteine up to the conserved J-encoded phenylalanine. In an earlier analysis of more than 550 of the donors, sequences lacking an unambiguous match to a single V gene segment were excluded. In an earlier analysis of several hundred of the donors, V segments were called functional above 56.7% productive rearrangements and were called segregating when the between-donor standard deviation exceeded 5%. A statistical classification framework was built for diagnosing cytomegalovirus status from the catalog of TCR beta chain sequences. In a later analysis, V and J genes were assigned by comparing TCR nucleotide sequences against IMGT/GENE-DB human TR gene sequences. Using the TCRdist pipeline, a later analysis assigned CDR3 sequences along with most-parsimonious VDJ recombination scenarios. A later analysis defined each TCR beta chain by its CDR3 amino acid sequence plus V-gene family, and excluded reads lacking a unique V-gene family. To address suspected cross-contamination and a sequencing artifact, a later analysis removed around 590 highly shared, low-generation-probability nucleotide sequences. In a later analysis, a clonal expansion index was calculated for each public chain from normalized within-repertoire ranks of inferred template counts. Generation probabilities in a later analysis came from a VDJ recombination model fitted to out-of-frame rearrangements, and those results were checked against IGoR. Hypergeometric tests were used in a later analysis to score TCR-TCR, TCR-HLA and TCR-CMV co-occurrence, with a repertoire-size bias correction applied to the TCR pairs. A later analysis estimated false discovery rates by permuting HLA or CMV assignments 20 times. In a later analysis, co-occurring TCRs were grouped using DBSCAN, and TCRdist sequence similarity was added for clustering within HLA-allele-positive subsets. Repertoires with fewer than 30,000 or more than 120,000 public chains were left out of co-occurrence clustering, as were about five repertoires with anomalous nucleotide sharing. The source is immuneACCESS, and TCRdb retained only in-frame sequences with V and J called. Part of the clones is not carried over; for the studies checked, unresolved V genes explain less than half of this, and the remainder is unexplained. V and J calls and clone size are copied from that table; D and trimming were computed from the DNA. The sample has some 30,000 clones on record, 44% of them singletons. 2% of the sample is in the top ten clones.

This clone was recorded a few times. Its antigen target is currently unknown. No much larger clonotype is one base removed from it; base qualities were not supplied. Trimming leaves V shorter by 6 bases and J shorter by 10 bases, with the junction holding 12 bases beyond the gene matches. The CDR3 contains 15 residues, cysteine and phenylalanine counted. Of the read, only the CDR3 DNA is kept; its 45 bases are in frame from base 1. CDR1 and CDR2 are drawn from the germline V gene: KGHSH, LQKENI. The cohort was made up of 666 healthy bone marrow donors. At the time of sampling, every cohort member was nominally healthy, though immune exposures that went unrecorded were likely present. The donor tested CMV seronegative, placing the donor among the 352 seronegative members of the cohort. Every donor gave a peripheral blood sample, and the peripheral blood mononuclear cells from that sample were used for TCR beta sequencing. The Qiagen DNeasy Blood Extraction Kit was used to extract genomic DNA from the blood cell samples.

This clonotype was obtained from a woman aged 50 to 65 in good health and CMV-seronegative. The V and J genes are TRBV18 and TRBJ1-6; TRBD1 lines up with 7 middle nucleotides. The specimen sequenced was PBMCs. The CDR3 protein: CASSPGDSGRSPLHF. The DNA reads as follows: TGTGCCAGCTCCCCAGGGGACAGCGGGAGGTCACCCCTCCACTTT. Supplemented by the reference TRBV18 and TRBJ1-6 proteins around the CDR3, the complete variable domain is NAGVMQNPRHLVRRRGQEARLRCSPMKGHSHVYWYRQLPEEGLKFMVYLQKENIIDESGMPKERFSAEFPKEGPSILRIQQVVRGDSAAYFCASSPGDSGRSPLHFGNGTRLTVT.